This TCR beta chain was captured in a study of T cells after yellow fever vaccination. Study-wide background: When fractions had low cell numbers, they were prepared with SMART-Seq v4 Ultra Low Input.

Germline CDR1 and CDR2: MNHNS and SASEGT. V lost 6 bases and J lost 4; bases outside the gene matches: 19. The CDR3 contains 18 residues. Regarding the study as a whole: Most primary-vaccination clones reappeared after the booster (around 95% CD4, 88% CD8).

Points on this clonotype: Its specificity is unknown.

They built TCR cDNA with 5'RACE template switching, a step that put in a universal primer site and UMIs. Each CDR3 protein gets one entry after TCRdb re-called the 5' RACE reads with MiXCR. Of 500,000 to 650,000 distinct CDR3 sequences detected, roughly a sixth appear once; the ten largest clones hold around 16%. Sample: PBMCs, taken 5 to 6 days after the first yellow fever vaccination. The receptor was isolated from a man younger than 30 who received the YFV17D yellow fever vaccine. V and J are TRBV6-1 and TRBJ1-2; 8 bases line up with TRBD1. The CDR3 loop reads CASRQTGGRGILSYGYTF. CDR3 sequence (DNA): TGTGCCAGCAGACAAACAGGGGGGCGAGGTATTCTATCCTATGGCTACACCTTC.